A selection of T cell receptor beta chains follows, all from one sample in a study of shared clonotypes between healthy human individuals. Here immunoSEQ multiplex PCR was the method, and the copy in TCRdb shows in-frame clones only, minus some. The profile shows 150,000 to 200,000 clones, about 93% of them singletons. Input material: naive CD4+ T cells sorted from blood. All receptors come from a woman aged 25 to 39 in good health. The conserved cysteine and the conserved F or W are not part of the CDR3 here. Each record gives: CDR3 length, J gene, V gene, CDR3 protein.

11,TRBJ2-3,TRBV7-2,ASSSRQPDTQY
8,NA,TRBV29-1,SVADYEQY
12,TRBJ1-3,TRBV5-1,ASSFGSSGNTIY
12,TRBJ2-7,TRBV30,AWSRGASSYEQY
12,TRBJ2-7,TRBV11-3,ASRPGQEHYEQY
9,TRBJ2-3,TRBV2,ARRFGDTQY
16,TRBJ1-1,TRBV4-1,ASSQGIGTAFMNTEAF
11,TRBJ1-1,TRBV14,ASSKGAFGEAF
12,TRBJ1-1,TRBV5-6,ASSFGRPNTEAF
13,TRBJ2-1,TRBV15,ATSGRTDSYNEQF
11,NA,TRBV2,ASQTGLVGEQY
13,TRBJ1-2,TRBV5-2,ASSSSRGGRVGYT
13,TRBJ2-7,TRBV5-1,ASSKEARDPYEQY
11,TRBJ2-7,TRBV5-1,ASRVQTEYEQY
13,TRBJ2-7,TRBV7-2,ASSSPGTLFYEQY
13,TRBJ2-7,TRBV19,ASSKWGGLVDEQY
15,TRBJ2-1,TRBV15,ATSRDGAGGPVYEQF
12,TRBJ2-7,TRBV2,ASSERTGNYEQY
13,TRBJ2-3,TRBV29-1,SVEKKGSRTDTQY
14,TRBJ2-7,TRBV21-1,ASTDGQGQSRHEQY
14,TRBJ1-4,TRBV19,ASSIGTVSANEKLF
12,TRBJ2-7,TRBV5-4,ASHRPGSPHEQY
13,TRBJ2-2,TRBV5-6,ASSLGYPFSGELF
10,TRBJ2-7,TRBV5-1,ASSVEPGEQY
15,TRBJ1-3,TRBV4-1,ASSPRSSRQSGNTIY
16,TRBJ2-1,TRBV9,ASSQTGLVAGVRGEQF
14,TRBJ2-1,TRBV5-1,ASSLGDSSSYNEQF
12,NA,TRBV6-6,ASSYAGKHYEQY